The rows below give T cell receptor beta chains drawn from one sample of a study of beta chain features in type 1 diabetes. TCRdb's table, derived via immunoSEQ multiplex PCR, lists solely in-frame clones and lacks some. The sample includes about 220,000 clones, 9.5% to 13% seen only once; the top ten take roughly 1.3%. Material for sequencing was central memory CD4+ T cells from blood. The receptors were gathered from a man aged 18 to 29 in good health. CDR3s include the opening cysteine and the closing phenylalanine or tryptophan. The D gene is left open where the match is weak. The size field is filled for only some rows; it gives once, few, many or a size class.

clone size,J gene,D gene,V gene,CDR3 protein,CDR3 DNA
NA,TRBJ2-1,NA,TRBV7-9,CASSLLSGTYNEQFF,TGTGCCAGCAGCTTACTAAGCGGAACCTACAATGAGCAGTTCTTC
many,TRBJ1-4,NA,TRBV30,CAWSVRGAGKLFF,TGTGCCTGGAGTGTACGTGGGGCGGGAAAACTGTTTTTT
many,TRBJ2-3,NA,TRBV7-9,CASSQEGEGPDTQYF,TGTGCCAGCAGCCAAGAAGGTGAGGGGCCAGATACGCAGTATTTT
many,TRBJ2-5,TRBD2,TRBV2,CASSGISGSSETQYF,TGTGCCAGCTCGGGTATCAGCGGGAGTTCAGAGACCCAGTACTTC
few,TRBJ2-7,TRBD1,TRBV6-1,CASSRQGPTYEQYF,TGTGCCAGCAGTCGACAGGGTCCGACCTACGAGCAGTACTTC
few,TRBJ2-3,NA,TRBV20-1,CTTQRSDTQYF,TGCACCACCCAGCGGTCAGATACGCAGTATTTT
few,TRBJ2-3,NA,TRBV7-2,CASRPTVLTDTQYF,TGTGCCAGCAGACCGACAGTACTCACAGATACGCAGTATTTT
NA,TRBJ2-7,NA,TRBV18,CASSVALSSEQYF,TGTGCCAGCTCAGTAGCGCTTTCTAGCGAGCAGTACTTC
NA,TRBJ1-1,NA,TRBV28,CASRRWEGTEAFF,TGTGCCAGCAGGCGGTGGGAGGGCACTGAAGCTTTCTTT
NA,TRBJ1-2,NA,TRBV5-1,CASSLGDFNYGYTF,TGCGCCAGCAGCTTGGGAGACTTTAACTATGGCTACACCTTC
medium-sized,TRBJ2-5,TRBD1,TRBV29-1,CSVTGGAETQYF,TGCAGCGTGACAGGGGGCGCAGAGACCCAGTACTTC
NA,TRBJ2-6,TRBD1,TRBV25-1,CASSEVGQVYGGANVLTF,TGTGCCAGCAGTGAAGTCGGACAGGTGTATGGAGGGGCCAACGTCCTGACTTTC
NA,TRBJ2-5,NA,TRBV5-1,CASSSFGDSQETQYF,TGCGCCAGCAGCTCGTTCGGTGACAGTCAAGAGACCCAGTACTTC
few,TRBJ2-3,TRBD1,TRBV4-1,CASSHRSGQTPDTQYF,TGCGCCAGCAGCCATCGGTCGGGACAGACCCCCGATACGCAGTATTTT
NA,TRBJ2-3,TRBD2,TRBV7-7,CASSLTSGRTDTQYF,TGTGCTAGCAGCTTAACTAGCGGCCGCACAGATACGCAGTATTTT
NA,TRBJ2-1,NA,TRBV7-2,CASSLSQRNEQFF,TGTGCCAGCAGCTTATCGCAGCGCAATGAGCAGTTCTTC
NA,TRBJ2-5,TRBD1,TRBV5-4,CASSAAGQGVETQYF,TGTGCCAGCAGCGCAGCAGGACAGGGAGTGGAGACCCAGTACTTC
few,TRBJ1-2,NA,TRBV7-9,CASSFRRQENYGYTF,TGTGCCAGCAGCTTTAGGAGACAGGAAAACTATGGCTACACCTTC
few,TRBJ2-7,TRBD1,TRBV7-8,CASSWSRDRGHEQYF,TGTGCCAGCAGCTGGAGCCGGGACAGGGGCCATGAGCAGTACTTC
NA,TRBJ2-3,NA,TRBV27,CASSLRLASTDTQYF,TGTGCCAGCAGTTTAAGGTTAGCGAGCACAGATACGCAGTATTTT
few,TRBJ2-1,NA,TRBV5-1,CASSSDSARYNEQFF,TGCGCCAGCAGCAGCGACTCCGCACGCTACAATGAGCAGTTCTTC
NA,TRBJ2-5,NA,TRBV4-2,CASSQDRGTETQYF,TGTGCCAGCAGCCAAGATCGGGGTACGGAGACCCAGTACTTC
NA,TRBJ2-3,NA,TRBV7-7,CASSADRRDTQYF,TGTGCTAGCAGCGCGGACAGAAGAGATACGCAGTATTTT
NA,TRBJ1-1,NA,TRBV7-9,CASSLISGSNTEAFF,TGTGCCAGCAGCTTAATCTCCGGGAGTAACACTGAAGCTTTCTTT
NA,TRBJ2-3,TRBD2,TRBV7-2,CASSLGGRGADTQYF,TGTGCCAGCAGCTTAGGCGGGAGAGGCGCAGATACGCAGTATTTT
NA,TRBJ2-7,NA,TRBV10-3,CAISELTVANYEQYF,TGTGCCATCAGTGAGTTAACAGTAGCGAACTACGAGCAGTACTTC
few,TRBJ1-2,TRBD1,TRBV30,CAWSPGQGAGYTF,TGTGCCTGGAGTCCAGGACAGGGGGCTGGCTACACCTTC